Here is one T cell receptor (beta chain) with its context. What it binds is not known. CDR1 is SEHNR and CDR2 is FQNEAQ in the germline V gene (reference sequence). Trimming stripped 3 bases from V and 7 bases from J, with 16 bases between. CDR3 size: 16 residues. As it was prepared, the TCRbeta library received unique molecular identifiers. TCRdb ran MiXCR on the PCR reads and lists one entry per CDR3 protein. The sample shows approximately 800,000 distinct CDR3 sequences, about 16% of them seen only once. This entry belongs to a study of T-cell reconstitution after alpha-beta-depleted transplantation in children. Notes on the study in general: Surviving recipient T cells and thymic progenitors underlay high day-60 TCRbeta diversity in some patients.

The receptor was isolated from a male patient between 5 and 17 years old who had a stem cell transplant for acute lymphoblastic leukemia, so the T cells may come from the graft donor. Sequences were derived from PBMCs, mostly from graft donor cells, sampled 360 days after TCRalphabeta/CD19-depleted stem cell transplant. The genes are TRBV7-9 and TRBJ1-6; D is undetermined. Here the CDR3 reads CASSFSSDLRNSPLHF. The CDR3, as DNA: TGTGCCAGCAGCTTTTCGTCGGACCTACGAAATTCACCCCTCCACTTT.